This T cell receptor beta chain derives from a study of blood T cells in healthy people across ages. Primers used in a second PCR of roughly 6 to 11 cycles were a sample-barcoded 5' primer and a J-beta primer mix. Every single cDNA molecule received a tag from a template-switch adaptor with 12 random nucleotides. TCRdb independently ran MiXCR on the 5' RACE reads; one entry per CDR3 protein. The profile shows 1.5 million to 1.9 million distinct CDR3 sequences, roughly 43% of them singletons. This clonotype was counted a few times. The sample providers were healthy Caucasian people from Russia, aged roughly 6 to 90. Each sample yielded at least 6.5 million isolated PBMCs. The sequence derives from a woman between 18 and 29 years old in good health. Sequenced material: blood.

The CDR3: CASSLDPAGVNTEAFF. In nucleotides, the CDR3 is TGTGCCAGCAGCTTAGATCCCGCAGGGGTGAACACTGAAGCTTTCTTT. This sequence joins TRBV11-2 and TRBJ1-1; a weak D match, TRBD1 (6 bases). The length of the CDR3 is 16 residues. Germline CDR1 reads SGHAT; CDR2 reads FQNNGV. Trimming removed 0 bases from V and 0 bases from J, with 11 bases in between.